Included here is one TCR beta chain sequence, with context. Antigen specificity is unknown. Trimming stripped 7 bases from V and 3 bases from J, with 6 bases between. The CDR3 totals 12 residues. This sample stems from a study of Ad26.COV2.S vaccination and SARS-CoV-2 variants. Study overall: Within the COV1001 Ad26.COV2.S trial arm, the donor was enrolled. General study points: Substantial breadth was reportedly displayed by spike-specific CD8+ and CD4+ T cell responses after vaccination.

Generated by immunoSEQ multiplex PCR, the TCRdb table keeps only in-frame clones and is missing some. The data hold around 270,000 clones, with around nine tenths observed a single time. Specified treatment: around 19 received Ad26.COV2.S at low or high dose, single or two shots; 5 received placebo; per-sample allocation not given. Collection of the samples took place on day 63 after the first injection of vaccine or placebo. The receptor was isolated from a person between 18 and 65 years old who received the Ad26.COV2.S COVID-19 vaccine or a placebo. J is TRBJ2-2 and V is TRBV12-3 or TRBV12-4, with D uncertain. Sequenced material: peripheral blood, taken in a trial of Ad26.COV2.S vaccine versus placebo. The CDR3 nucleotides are TGTGCCAGCACTATGTACACCGGGGAGCTGTTTTTT. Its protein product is CASTMYTGELFF.